This T cell receptor (beta chain) stems from a study of T cell responses to AZD1222 COVID-19 vaccine. Points from the study as a whole: The span of vaccine-associated CD4 TCRs extended across spike, with dominance at 160-218 and 743-854.

The V end lost 6 bases, the J end lost 0 bases, and 9 bases lay between the germline ends. The CDR3 has 14 residues. CDR1 and CDR2 from the germline V gene are MNHEY and SVGEGT. The repertoire was sequenced with immunoSEQ multiplex PCR; TCRdb's copy has only in-frame clones and lacks some. The table records about 160,000 clones, almost 90% of them present only once. Only a few counts were recorded for this clone. What it binds is not known. This TCR was sampled from an adult in good health. The V and J genes are TRBV6-2 or TRBV6-3 and TRBJ1-5; D uncertain. The sample here was peripheral blood, taken on day 0 of AZD1222 vaccination. CDR3 amino acids: CASSLTNSNQPQHF. CDR3 nucleotides: TGTGCCAGCAGCTTGACAAATAGCAATCAGCCCCAGCATTTT.